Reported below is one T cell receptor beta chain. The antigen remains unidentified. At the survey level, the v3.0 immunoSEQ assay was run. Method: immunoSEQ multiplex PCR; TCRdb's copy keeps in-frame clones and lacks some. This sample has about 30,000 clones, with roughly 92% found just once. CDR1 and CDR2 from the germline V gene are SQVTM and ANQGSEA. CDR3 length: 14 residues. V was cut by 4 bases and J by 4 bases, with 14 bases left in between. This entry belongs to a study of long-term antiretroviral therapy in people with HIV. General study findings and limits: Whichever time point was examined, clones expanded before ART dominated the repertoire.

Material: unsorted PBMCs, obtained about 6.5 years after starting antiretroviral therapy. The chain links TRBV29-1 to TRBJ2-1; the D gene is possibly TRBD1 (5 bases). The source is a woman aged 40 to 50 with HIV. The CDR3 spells CSVVGAGFYNEQFF. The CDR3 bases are TGCAGCGTTGTAGGGGCAGGTTTTTACAATGAGCAGTTCTTC.